This record looks at one T cell receptor (beta chain) sequence and its context. The data were obtained in a study of blood T cells in healthy people across ages. Background on the study: About one barcoded beta molecule was captured per two T cells (by template switching).

A J-beta primer mix and a sample-barcoded 5' primer were used in a second PCR of roughly 7 to 12 cycles. TCRdb processed the 5' RACE reads anew with MiXCR; each CDR3 protein has one entry. This table holds around 800,000 distinct CDR3 sequences, around 25% found once. The authors drew 8 to 10 milliliters of peripheral blood from each donor. The same sample was also used in a study of T cells of mothers and their children.

Sequencing was carried out using blood. This clonotype originated in a boy younger than 18 in good health.

The CDR3 protein is CASSWSSGETQYF. DNA of the CDR3: TGTGCCAGCAGCTGGTCCTCAGGGGAGACCCAGTACTTC. The V gene is TRBV7-8, the J gene TRBJ2-5; D possibly corresponds to TRBD1 (5 bases). The CDR3 spans 13 residues. V lost 4 bases and J lost 5, with 11 bases in between. CDR1 is SGHVS and CDR2 is FQNEAQ in the germline V gene.